Each of the 10 T cell receptor beta chains below was sequenced from the same sample in a study of T cell responses to AZD1222 COVID-19 vaccine (dated by TCRdb to 2020 to 2023). The intended sense of this specimen's time point label: baseline before first vaccination. The method was the immunoSEQ multiplex PCR assay. TCRdb re-hosts the immuneACCESS table, in-frame sequences only. Its copies lack some clones; in the studies checked, an unresolved V gene accounts for under half of them, and the cause for the rest is not known. Counted in this sample were about 150,000 clones; about nine tenths of them appeared once. Of the sample, around 3% is held by the ten largest clones. Source: peripheral blood, taken on day 0 of AZD1222 vaccination. The receptors stem from an adult in good health.

The V call is TRBV24-1, the J call TRBJ2-7, with 12 bases aligning to TRBD1. CDR1 and CDR2 (germline): KGHDR, SFDVKD. Losses at the gene ends were 7 bases for V and 7 bases for J; bases not matched to a gene: 4. This CDR3 has 13 amino acids. In DNA form, the CDR3 reads TGTGCCACCAGAGGGACAGGGGGCGAGGAGCAGTACTTC. Translating gives CATRGTGGEEQYF.

The chain combines TRBV15 with TRBJ1-1; unclear D gene. The CDR3 sequence is 13 residues long. V gave up 1 base and J gave up 1 base, with 4 bases separating them. Germline V gene data show CDR1 as LNHNV and CDR2 as YYDKDF (reference sequence). CDR3 sequence reads: CATSRVRNTEAFF. The CDR3 DNA is TGTGCCACCAGCAGAGTTCGGAACACTGAAGCTTTCTTT.

This rearrangement joins TRBV4-3 to TRBJ2-1; 8 positions agree with TRBD1. The CDR3 has 14 residues. Per germline, CDR1 LGHNA and CDR2 YSLEER. Trimming at V came to 0 bases and at J to 8 bases, leaving 3 bases not matched to a gene. The DNA for the CDR3 is TGCGCCAGCAGCCAAGACCAGGGGGCCCATGAGCAGTTCTTC. Its translation: CASSQDQGAHEQFF.

V and J are TRBV2 and TRBJ2-7; D gene unclear. CDR1 and CDR2 (germline): SNHLY, FYNNEI. Trimming removed 3 bases at V and 1 base at J, with 16 bases between. This CDR3 region has 16 residues. The CDR3 spells CASSESATLPSYEQYF. In DNA, the CDR3 is TGTGCCAGCAGTGAGAGTGCGACACTCCCATCCTACGAGCAGTACTTC.

The gene calls are TRBV18 and TRBJ1-2; D is uncertain. Per the germline V gene, CDR1 is KGHSH and CDR2 is LQKENI. The CDR3 covers 14 residues. V lost 3 bases to trimming and J lost 2 bases, with 10 bases between them. CDR3 residues: CASSPPDKNYGYTF. The CDR3 DNA sequence: TGTGCCAGCTCACCCCCCGACAAGAACTATGGCTACACCTTC.

The V and J genes are TRBV18 and TRBJ2-7, with TRBD1 matching over 9 bases. The CDR3 extends over 14 amino acids. Germline CDR1 and CDR2: KGHSH and LQKENI. With 6 bases clipped from V and 3 bases from J, the junction kept 6 bases outside the gene matches. CDR3 coding DNA: TGTGCCAGCTCTCACGGACAGGGGATCTACGAGCAGTACTTC. It translates to CASSHGQGIYEQYF.

The genes are TRBV5-1 and TRBJ2-2; D possibly corresponds to TRBD1 (5 bases). Trimming shortened V by 4 bases and J by 2 bases, and 12 bases separated the two germline ends. There are 15 residues in the CDR3. Germline values: CDR1 SGHRS, CDR2 YFSETQ. Written as DNA, the CDR3 is TGCGCCAGCAGCCCGAAGACAGTTAACACCGGGGAGCTGTTTTTT. Its protein is CASSPKTVNTGELFF. The full variable domain, its missing parts supplied by reference TRBV5-1 and TRBJ2-2, is KAGVTQTPRYLIKTRGQQVTLSCSPISGHRSVSWYQQTPGQGLQFLFEYFSETQRNKGNFPGRFSGRQFSNSRSEMNVSTLELGDSALYLCASSPKTVNTGELFFGEGSRLTVL.

V gene TRBV3-1 (or the pseudogene TRBV3-2) combines with J gene TRBJ2-3; 9 bases are a match to TRBD2. V lost 6 bases and J lost 5; bases outside the gene matches: 12. CDR3 length: 16 residues. Germline loops: CDR1 LGHDT, CDR2 YNNKEL (reference sequence). The CDR3 DNA is TGTGCCAGCAGGCCATGGACTAGCGAAGGAGAAGATACGCAGTATTTT. Residues: CASRPWTSEGEDTQYF.

The rearrangement joins TRBV5-4 to TRBJ2-6; D uncertain. Germline V lookup: CDR1 SGHNT, CDR2 YYREEE (reference sequence). This CDR3 spans 15 amino acids. V was trimmed by 0 bases and J by 0 bases, leaving 4 bases between them. The CDR3 sequence is CASSLEVSGANVLTF. The CDR3 DNA follows: TGTGCCAGCAGCTTGGAAGTCTCTGGGGCCAACGTCCTGACTTTC.

V usage is TRBV6-4 and J usage is TRBJ2-2; TRBD1 matches 7 bases. Germline CDR1 MRHNA, CDR2 SNTAGT. The CDR3 extends over 14 amino acids. The V and J ends lost 6 bases and 6 bases, in that order; junction bases with no gene match: 7. The chain's CDR3 is CASSRDSSPGELFF. DNA of the CDR3: TGTGCCAGCAGCCGGGACAGTTCGCCCGGGGAGCTGTTTTTT.